The source of this T cell receptor (beta chain) is a study of radiotherapy plus CTLA-4 blockade in lung cancer. Using immunoSEQ multiplex PCR, the repertoire was profiled, and TCRdb retains in-frame clones only, with some absent. The data hold 90,000 to 150,000 clones, with 65% to 85% observed a single time. The sequence was collected from a human donor with non-small cell lung cancer who had a partial response to radiotherapy plus ipilimumab. The sequenced sample was peripheral blood, obtained from a patient treated with radiotherapy plus ipilimumab.

The CDR3, as DNA: TGTGCCAGCTCCCGAGAAAGGGCGCGGGCTGAAGCTTTCTTT. This sequence encodes CASSRERARAEAFF. The rearrangement uses TRBV18 and TRBJ1-1; D gene unclear. The germline gives CDR1 KGHSH, CDR2 LQKENI. CDR3 length: 14 amino acids. Trimming took 6 bases from V and 6 from J, leaving 17 bases between them.